This T cell receptor beta chain was captured by sequencing in a study of Graves' ophthalmopathy and Graves' hyperthyroidism. General study findings and limits: Separation of ophthalmopathy from stable hyperthyroidism was achieved by a 13-signature model, at 85% to 90% sensitivity and roughly 81% specificity. A majority of expanded thyroid clonotypes exceeding 0.001 frequency were likewise present in blood.

At least ten counts were recorded for this clonotype. Its antigen is currently unknown. Germline V CDR1 and CDR2: SNHLY, FYNNEI. The V end lost 7 bases, the J end lost 0 bases, and 12 bases lay between the germline ends. The CDR3 is 14 amino acids. Hyperthyroidism in these 18- to 65-year-old patients was newly diagnosed, lasting under 2 months. RNA transcripts served as template for amplifying TCR beta CDR3 sequences. RT-PCR with HTBI primers came first, then second-round multiplex PCR. In TCRdb, the multiplex PCR reads were re-called with MiXCR into one record per CDR3 protein. Among around 520,000 distinct CDR3 sequences listed, about 40% were seen once.

V is TRBV2 and J is TRBJ1-1, with D tentatively TRBD1 (5 bases). Sequences were obtained from peripheral blood or thyroid tissue (not recorded which). The clonotype was recovered from an adult man with Graves' hyperthyroidism. CDR3 coding DNA: TGTGCCAGCACAGGAAGGGGAATGAACACTGAAGCTTTCTTT. Amino acid sequence: CASTGRGMNTEAFF.